This T cell receptor (beta chain) stems from a study of cytomegalovirus exposure and HLA in healthy donors. This CDR3 contains 14 residues. In germline, CDR1 is MGHDK, CDR2 SYGVNS. With 5 bases removed from V and 6 bases from J, the gap between germline ends came to 16 bases. Comments on this clone: As yet, its antigen is unknown.

Profiled with immunoSEQ multiplex PCR; TCRdb holds only in-frame clones, not every one. The sample carries about 200,000 clones, around 80% recorded once. General study findings and limits: According to a subsequent analysis, TCR clusters identified in the first cohort showed a tendency to co-occur across the 110 or so validation repertoires.

The genes are TRBV25-1 and TRBJ1-1; maybe TRBD1 (6 bases). Sequencing was performed on PBMCs. The receptor was isolated from a woman aged 25 to 39 in good health and CMV-seropositive. CDR3 sequence reads: CASSTTGRGAEAFF. CDR3 coding DNA: TGTGCCAGCAGTACGACAGGACGGGGCGCTGAAGCTTTCTTT.